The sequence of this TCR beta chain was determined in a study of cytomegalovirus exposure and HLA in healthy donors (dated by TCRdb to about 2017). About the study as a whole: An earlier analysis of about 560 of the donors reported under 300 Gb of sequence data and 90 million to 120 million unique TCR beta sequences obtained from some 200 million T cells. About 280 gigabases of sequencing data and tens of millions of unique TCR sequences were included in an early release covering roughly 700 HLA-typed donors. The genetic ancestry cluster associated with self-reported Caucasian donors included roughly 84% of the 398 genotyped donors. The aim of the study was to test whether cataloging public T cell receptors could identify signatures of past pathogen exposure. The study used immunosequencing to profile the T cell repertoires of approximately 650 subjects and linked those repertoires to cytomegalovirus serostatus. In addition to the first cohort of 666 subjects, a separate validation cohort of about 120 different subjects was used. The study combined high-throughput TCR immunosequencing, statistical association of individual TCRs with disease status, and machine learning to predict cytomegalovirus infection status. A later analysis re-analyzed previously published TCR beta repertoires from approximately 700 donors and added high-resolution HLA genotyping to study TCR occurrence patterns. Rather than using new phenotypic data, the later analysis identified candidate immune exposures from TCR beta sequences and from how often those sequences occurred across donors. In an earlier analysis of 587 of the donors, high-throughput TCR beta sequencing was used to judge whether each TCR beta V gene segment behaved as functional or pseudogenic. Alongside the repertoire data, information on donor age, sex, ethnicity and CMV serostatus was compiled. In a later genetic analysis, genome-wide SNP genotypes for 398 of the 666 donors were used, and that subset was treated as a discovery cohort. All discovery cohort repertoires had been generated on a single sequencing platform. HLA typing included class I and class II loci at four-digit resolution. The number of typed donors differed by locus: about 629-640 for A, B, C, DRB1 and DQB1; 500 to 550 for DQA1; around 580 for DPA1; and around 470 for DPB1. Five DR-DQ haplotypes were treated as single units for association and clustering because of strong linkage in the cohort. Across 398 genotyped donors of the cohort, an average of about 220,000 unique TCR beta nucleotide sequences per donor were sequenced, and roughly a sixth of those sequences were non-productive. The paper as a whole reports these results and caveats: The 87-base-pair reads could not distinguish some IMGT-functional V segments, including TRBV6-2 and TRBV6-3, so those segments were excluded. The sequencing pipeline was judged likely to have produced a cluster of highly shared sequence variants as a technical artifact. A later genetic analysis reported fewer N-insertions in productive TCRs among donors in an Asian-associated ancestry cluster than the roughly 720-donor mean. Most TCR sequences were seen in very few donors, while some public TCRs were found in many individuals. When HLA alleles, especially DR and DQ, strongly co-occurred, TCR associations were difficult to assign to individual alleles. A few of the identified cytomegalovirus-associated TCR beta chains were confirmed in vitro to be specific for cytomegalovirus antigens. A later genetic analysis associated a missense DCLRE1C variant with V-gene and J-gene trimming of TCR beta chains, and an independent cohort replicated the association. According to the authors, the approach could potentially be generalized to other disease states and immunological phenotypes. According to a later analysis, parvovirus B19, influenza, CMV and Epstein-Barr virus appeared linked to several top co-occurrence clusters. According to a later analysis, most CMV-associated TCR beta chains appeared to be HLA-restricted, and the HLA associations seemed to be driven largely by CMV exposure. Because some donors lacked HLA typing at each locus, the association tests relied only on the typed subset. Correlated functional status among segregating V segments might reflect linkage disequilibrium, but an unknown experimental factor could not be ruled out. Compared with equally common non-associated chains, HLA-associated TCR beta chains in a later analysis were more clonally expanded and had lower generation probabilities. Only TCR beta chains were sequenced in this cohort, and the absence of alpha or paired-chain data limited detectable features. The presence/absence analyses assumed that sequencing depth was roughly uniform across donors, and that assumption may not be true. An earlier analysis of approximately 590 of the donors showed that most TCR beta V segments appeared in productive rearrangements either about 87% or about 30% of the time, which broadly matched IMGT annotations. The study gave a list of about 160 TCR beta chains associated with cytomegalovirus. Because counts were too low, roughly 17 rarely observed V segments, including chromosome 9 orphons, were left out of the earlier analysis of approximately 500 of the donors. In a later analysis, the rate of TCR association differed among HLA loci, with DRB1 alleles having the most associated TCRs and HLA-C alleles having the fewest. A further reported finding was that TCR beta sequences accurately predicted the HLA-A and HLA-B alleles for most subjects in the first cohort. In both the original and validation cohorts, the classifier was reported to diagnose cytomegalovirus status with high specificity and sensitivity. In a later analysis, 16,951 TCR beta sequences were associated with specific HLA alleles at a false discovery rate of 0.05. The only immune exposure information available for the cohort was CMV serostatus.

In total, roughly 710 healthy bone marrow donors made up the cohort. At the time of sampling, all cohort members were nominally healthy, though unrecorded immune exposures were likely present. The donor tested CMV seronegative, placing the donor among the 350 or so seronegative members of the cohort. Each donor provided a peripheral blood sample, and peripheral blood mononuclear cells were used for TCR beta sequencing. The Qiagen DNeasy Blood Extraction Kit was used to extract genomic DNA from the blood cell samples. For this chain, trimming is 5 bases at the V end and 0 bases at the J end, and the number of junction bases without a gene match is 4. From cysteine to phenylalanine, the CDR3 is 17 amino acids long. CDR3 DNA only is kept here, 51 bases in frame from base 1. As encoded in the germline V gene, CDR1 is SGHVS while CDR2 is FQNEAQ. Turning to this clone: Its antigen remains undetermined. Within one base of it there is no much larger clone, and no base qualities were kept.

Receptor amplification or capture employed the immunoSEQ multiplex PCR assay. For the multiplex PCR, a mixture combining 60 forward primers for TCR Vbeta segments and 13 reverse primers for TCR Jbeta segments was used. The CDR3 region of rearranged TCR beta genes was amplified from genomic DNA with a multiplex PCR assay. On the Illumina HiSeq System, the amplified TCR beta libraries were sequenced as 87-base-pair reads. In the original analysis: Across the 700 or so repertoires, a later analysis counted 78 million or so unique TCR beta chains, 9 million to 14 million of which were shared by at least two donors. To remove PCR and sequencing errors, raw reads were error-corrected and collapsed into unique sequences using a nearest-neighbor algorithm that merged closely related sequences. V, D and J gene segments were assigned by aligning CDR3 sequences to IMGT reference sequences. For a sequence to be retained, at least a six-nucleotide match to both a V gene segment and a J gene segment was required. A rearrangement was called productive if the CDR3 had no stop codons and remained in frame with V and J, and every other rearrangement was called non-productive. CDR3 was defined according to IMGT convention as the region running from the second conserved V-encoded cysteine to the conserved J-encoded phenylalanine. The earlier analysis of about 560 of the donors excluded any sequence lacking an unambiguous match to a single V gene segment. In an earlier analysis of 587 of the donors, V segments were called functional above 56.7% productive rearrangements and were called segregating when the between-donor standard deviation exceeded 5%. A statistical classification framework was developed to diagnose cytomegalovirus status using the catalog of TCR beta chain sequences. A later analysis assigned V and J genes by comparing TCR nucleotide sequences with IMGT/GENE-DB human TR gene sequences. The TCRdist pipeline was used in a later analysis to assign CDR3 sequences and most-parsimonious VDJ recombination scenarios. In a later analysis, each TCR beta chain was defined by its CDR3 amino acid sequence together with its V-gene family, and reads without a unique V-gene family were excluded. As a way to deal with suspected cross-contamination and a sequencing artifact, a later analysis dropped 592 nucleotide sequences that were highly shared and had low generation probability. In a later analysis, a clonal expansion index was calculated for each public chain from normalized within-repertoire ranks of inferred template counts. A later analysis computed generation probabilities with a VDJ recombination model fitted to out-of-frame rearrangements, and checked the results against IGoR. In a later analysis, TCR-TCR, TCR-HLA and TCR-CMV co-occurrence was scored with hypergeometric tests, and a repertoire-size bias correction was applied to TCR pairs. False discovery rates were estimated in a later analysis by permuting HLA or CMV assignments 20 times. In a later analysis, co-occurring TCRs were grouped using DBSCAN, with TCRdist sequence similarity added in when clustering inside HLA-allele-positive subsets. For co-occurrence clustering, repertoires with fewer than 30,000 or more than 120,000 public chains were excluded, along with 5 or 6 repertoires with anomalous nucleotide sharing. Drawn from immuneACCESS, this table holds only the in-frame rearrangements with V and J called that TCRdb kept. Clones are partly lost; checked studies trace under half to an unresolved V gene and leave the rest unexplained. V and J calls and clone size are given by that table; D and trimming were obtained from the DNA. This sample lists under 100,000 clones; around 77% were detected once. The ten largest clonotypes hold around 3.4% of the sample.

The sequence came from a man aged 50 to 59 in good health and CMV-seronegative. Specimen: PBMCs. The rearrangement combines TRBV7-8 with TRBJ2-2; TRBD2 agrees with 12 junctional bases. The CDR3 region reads CASSKLAGGTNTGELFF. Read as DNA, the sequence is TGTGCCAGCAGCAAACTAGCGGGGGGTACGAACACCGGGGAGCTGTTTTTT.